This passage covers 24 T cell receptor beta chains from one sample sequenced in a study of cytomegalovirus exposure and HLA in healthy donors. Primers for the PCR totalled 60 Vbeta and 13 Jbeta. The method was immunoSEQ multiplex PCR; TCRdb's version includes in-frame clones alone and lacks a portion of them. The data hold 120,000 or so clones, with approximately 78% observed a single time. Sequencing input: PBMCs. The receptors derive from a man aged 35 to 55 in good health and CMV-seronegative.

The CDR3 is CASSLDLAGRTDTQYF. CDR3 nucleotide sequence: TGTGCCAGCAGCTTAGATCTAGCGGGACGCACAGATACGCAGTATTTT. The chain combines TRBV7-9 with TRBJ2-3; 9 bases agree with TRBD2. The germline V gene encodes CDR1 SEHNR and CDR2 FQNEAQ (reference sequence). There are 16 residues in the CDR3. Trimming at V came to 1 base and at J to 1 base, leaving 3 bases not matched to a gene.

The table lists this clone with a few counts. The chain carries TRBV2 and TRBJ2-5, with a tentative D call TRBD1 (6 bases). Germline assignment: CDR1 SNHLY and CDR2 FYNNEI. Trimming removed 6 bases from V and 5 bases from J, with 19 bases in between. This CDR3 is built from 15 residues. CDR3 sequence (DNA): TGTGCCAGCAGCCTCACCCCGGTGGGGGCCGAGACCCAGTACTTC. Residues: CASSLTPVGAETQYF. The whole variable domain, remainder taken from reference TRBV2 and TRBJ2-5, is EPEVTQTPSHQVTQMGQEVILRCVPISNHLYFYWYRQILGQKVEFLVSFYNNEISEKSEIFDDQFSVERPDGSNFTLKIRSTKLEDSAMYFCASSLTPVGAETQYFGPGTRLLVL.

CDR3 protein: CASSYGLAGGNTGELFF. In DNA form, the CDR3 reads TGTGCCAGTAGTTATGGACTAGCGGGGGGAAACACCGGGGAGCTGTTTTTT. V and J are TRBV19 and TRBJ2-2; 14 bases fit TRBD2. CDR3 length: 17 amino acids. Germline values: CDR1 LNHDA, CDR2 SQIVND (reference sequence). V trimming: 5 bases; J trimming: 2 bases; junction bases outside the gene matches: 4.

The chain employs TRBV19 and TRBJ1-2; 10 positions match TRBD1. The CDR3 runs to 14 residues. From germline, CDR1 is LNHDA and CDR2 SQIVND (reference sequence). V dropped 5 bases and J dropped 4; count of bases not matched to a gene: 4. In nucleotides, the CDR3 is TGTGCCAGTAGTCCGGGACAGGGGACCTATGGCTACACCTTC. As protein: CASSPGQGTYGYTF.

As DNA, the CDR3 is TGTGCCAGCTCACCCGGAGCCCTAGCAGATGAGCAGTTCTTC. Amino acid sequence: CASSPGALADEQFF. This chain uses TRBV18 with TRBJ2-1; D is possibly TRBD2 (5 bases). The V gene's germline CDR1 is KGHSH and CDR2 LQKENI. V was shortened by 3 bases and J by 8 bases, with 14 bases between the two germline ends. This CDR3 region has 14 residues.

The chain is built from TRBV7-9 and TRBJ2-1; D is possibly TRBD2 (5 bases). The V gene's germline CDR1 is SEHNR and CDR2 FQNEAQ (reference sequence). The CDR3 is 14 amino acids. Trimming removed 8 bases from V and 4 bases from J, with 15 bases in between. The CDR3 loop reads CASARDNGYNEQFF. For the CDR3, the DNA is TGTGCCAGCGCGAGGGATAATGGTTACAATGAGCAGTTCTTC.

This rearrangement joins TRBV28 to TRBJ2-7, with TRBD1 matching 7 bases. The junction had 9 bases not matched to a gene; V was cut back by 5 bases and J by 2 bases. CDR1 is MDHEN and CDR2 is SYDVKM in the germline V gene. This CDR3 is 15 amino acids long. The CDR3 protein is CASSRGSTGAYEQYF. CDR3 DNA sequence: TGTGCCAGCAGTCGAGGGTCAACAGGGGCCTACGAGCAGTACTTC.

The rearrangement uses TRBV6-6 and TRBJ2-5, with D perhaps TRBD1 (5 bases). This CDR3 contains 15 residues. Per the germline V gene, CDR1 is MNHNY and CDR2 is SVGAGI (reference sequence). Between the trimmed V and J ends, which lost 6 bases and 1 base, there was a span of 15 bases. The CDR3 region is CASSRSRQLQETQYF. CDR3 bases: TGTGCCAGCAGCCGCAGCAGACAGCTCCAAGAGACCCAGTACTTC.

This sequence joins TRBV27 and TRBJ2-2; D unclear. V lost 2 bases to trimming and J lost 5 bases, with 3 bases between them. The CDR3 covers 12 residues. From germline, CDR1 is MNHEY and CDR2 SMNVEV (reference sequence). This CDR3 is CASSLATGELFF. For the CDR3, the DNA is TGTGCCAGCAGTTTAGCGACCGGGGAGCTGTTTTTT.

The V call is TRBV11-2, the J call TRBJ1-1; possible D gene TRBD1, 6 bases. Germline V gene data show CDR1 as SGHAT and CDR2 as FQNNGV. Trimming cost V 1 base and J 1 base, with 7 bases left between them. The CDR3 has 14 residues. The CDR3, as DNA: TGTGCCAGCAGCTTAGGGGGACAGAACACTGAAGCTTTCTTT. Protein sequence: CASSLGGQNTEAFF.

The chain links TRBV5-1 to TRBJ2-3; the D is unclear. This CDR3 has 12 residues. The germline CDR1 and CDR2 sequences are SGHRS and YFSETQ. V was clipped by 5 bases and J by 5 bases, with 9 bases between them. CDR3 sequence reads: CASRYSGDTQYF. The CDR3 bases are TGCGCCAGCAGATACAGTGGAGATACGCAGTATTTT.

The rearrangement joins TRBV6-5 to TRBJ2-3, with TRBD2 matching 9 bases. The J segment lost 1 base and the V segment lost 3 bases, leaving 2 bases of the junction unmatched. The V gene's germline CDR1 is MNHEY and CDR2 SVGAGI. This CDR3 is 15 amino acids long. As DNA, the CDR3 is TGTGCCAGCAGTTATAAGCGGGAGGGCACAGATACGCAGTATTTT. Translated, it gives CASSYKREGTDTQYF.

The CDR3: CASSPTQTGQETQYF. CDR3 coding DNA: TGTGCCAGCAGTCCCACCCAGACAGGCCAAGAGACCCAGTACTTC. This rearrangement joins TRBV7-9 to TRBJ2-5; a weak D match, TRBD1 (6 bases). The V gene's germline CDR1 is SEHNR and CDR2 FQNEAQ (reference sequence). V lost 6 bases and J lost 1, with 15 bases in between. This CDR3 spans 15 amino acids.

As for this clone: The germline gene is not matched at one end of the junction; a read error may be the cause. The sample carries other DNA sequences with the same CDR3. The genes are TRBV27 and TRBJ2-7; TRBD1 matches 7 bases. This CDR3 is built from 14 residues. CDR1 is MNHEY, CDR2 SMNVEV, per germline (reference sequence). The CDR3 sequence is CASSRRQGPYEQYF. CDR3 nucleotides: TGCGCCAGCAGTAGGAGACAGGGACCCTACGAGCAGTACTTC.

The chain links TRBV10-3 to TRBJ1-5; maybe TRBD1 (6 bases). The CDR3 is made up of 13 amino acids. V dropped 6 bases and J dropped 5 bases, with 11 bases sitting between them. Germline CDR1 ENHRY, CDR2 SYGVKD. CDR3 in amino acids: CAIRQGIDQPQHF. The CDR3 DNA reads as TGTGCCATCAGGCAGGGGATCGATCAGCCCCAGCATTTT.

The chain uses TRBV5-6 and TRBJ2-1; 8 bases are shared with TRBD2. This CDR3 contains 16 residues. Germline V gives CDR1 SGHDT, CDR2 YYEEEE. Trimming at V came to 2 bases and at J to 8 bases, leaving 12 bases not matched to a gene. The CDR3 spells CASSLLASGTSYEQFF. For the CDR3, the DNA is TGTGCCAGCAGCTTACTTGCCTCCGGGACTAGTTATGAGCAGTTCTTC.

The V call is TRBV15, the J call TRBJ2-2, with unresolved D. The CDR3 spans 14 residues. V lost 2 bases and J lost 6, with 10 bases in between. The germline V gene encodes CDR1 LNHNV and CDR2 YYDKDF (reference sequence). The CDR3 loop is CATSRPLGSGELFF. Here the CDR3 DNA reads TGTGCCACCAGCAGACCTCTCGGGTCCGGGGAGCTGTTTTTT.

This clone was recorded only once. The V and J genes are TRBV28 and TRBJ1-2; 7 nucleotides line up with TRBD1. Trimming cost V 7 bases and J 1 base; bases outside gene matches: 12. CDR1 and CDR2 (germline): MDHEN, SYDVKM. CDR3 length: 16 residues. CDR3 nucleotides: TGTGCCAGCATTAGGATAGGGGGCGCGGGTAACTATGGCTACACCTTC. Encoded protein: CASIRIGGAGNYGYTF.

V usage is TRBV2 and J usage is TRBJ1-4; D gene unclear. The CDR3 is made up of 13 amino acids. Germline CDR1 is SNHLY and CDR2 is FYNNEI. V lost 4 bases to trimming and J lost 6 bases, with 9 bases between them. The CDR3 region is CASSVEGDEKLFF. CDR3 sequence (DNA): TGTGCCAGCAGTGTCGAGGGAGATGAAAAACTGTTTTTT.

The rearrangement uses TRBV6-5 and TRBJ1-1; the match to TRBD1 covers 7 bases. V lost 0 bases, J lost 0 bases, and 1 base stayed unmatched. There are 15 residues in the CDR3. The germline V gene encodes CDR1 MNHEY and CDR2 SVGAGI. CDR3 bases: TGTGCCAGCAGTTACTCGACAGGGTTGAACACTGAAGCTTTCTTT. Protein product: CASSYSTGLNTEAFF.

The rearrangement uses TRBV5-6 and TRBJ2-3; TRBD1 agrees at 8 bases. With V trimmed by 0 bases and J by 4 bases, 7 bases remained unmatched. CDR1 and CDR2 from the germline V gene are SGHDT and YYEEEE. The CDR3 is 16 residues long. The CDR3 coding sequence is TGTGCCAGCAGCTTGGGGGCAGGGGGCGATCCAGATACGCAGTATTTT. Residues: CASSLGAGGDPDTQYF.

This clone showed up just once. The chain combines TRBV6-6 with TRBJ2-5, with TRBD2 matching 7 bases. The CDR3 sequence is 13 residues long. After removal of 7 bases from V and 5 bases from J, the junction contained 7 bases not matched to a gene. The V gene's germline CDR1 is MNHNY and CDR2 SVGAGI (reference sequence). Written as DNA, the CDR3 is TGTGCCAGCAAAGCCAGCGGGGTGGAGACCCAGTACTTC. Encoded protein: CASKASGVETQYF.

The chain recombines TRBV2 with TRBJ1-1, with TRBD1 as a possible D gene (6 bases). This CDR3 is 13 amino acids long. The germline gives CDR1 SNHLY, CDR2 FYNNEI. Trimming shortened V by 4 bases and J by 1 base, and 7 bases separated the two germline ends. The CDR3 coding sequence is TGTGCCAGCAGTGTACAGGGGAACACTGAAGCTTTCTTT. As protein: CASSVQGNTEAFF.

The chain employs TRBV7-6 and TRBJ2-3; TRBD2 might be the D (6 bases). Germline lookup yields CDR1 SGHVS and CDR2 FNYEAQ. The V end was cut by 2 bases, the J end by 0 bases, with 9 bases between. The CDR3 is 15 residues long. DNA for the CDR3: TGTGCCAGCAGCTTATCCGGGACTAGCACAGATACGCAGTATTTT. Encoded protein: CASSLSGTSTDTQYF.